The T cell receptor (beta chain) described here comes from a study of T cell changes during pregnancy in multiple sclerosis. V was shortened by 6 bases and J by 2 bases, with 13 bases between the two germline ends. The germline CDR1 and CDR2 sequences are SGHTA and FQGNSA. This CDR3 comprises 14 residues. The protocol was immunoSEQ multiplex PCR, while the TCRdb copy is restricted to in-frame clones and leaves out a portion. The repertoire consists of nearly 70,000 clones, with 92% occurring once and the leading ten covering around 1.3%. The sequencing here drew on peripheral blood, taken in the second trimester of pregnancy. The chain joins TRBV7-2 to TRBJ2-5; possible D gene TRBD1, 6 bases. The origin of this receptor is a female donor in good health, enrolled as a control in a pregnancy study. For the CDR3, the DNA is TGTGCCAGCAGTTTTATAGGGGGTCAAGAGACCCAGTACTTC. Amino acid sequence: CASSFIGGQETQYF.